The 15 T cell receptor beta chains in this list originate from one sample, sequenced in a study of CXCR3-negative and CXCR3-positive naive CD8 T cells. The authors made the TRB cDNA libraries by 5' RACE using UMI labels. For each CDR3 protein, TCRdb gives one entry from its re-call of the 5' RACE reads, without DNA. The sample yields 100,000 to 150,000 distinct CDR3 sequences, of which the top ten take up 0.29%. The sample consisted of naive CXCR3- CD8+ T cells from blood. The subset was: CD45RO-CCR7+CD27+CD95- naive CD8+ T cells lacking CXCR3 (TNR3-). The receptors come from a human donor in good health. Some clones in this sample may be carry-over from other donors' samples.

This chain connects TRBV5-5 to TRBJ1-5. The V gene's germline CDR1 is SGHKS and CDR2 YYEKEE (reference sequence). The CDR3 spans 15 residues. Here the CDR3 reads CASSLGTLSNQPQHF.

V gene TRBV6-2 or TRBV6-3 combines with J gene TRBJ1-5. The CDR3 length is 12 residues. The germline CDR1 and CDR2 sequences are MNHEY and SVGEGT. This chain's CDR3 is CASSQDSQPQHF.

The chain recombines TRBV5-1 with TRBJ2-7. The CDR3 has 14 residues. Germline lookup yields CDR1 SGHRS and CDR2 YFSETQ. The CDR3 sequence is CASSPSSSSYEQYF. Based on the CDR3 plus reference TRBV5-1 and TRBJ2-7, the full variable domain is KAGVTQTPRYLIKTRGQQVTLSCSPISGHRSVSWYQQTPGQGLQFLFEYFSETQRNKGNFPGRFSGRQFSNSRSEMNVSTLELGDSALYLCASSPSSSSYEQYFGPGTRLTVT.

V gene TRBV11-2 combines with J gene TRBJ2-3; TCRdb calls TRBD1, which cannot be checked without DNA. The V gene's germline CDR1 is SGHAT and CDR2 FQNNGV. The CDR3 loop spans 18 amino acids. The CDR3 sequence: CASSLGPGPGGNTDTQYF.

This chain uses TRBV29-1 with TRBJ2-7; TCRdb selects TRBD1, and the lack of DNA leaves this call unchecked. Germline loops: CDR1 SQVTM, CDR2 ANQGSEA. The CDR3 runs 12 residues. The CDR3 spells CSVVQGRYEQYF.

J is TRBJ2-1 and V is TRBV12-3 or TRBV12-4; the D call of TRBD1 rests on TCRdb alone, since no DNA is present to check it. The CDR3 length is 14 residues. CDR3 amino acids: CASSPPVTYNEQFF.

The CDR3 sequence is CASSLPPGENTEAFF. The rearrangement uses TRBV7-9 and TRBJ1-1; the TCRdb call, TRBD1, lacks DNA for checking. Germline CDR1 is SEHNR and CDR2 is FQNEAQ (reference sequence). The CDR3 loop spans 15 amino acids.

V usage is TRBV30 and J usage is TRBJ2-1. Germline CDR1 is GTSNPN and CDR2 is SVGIG (reference sequence). CDR3 length: 11 residues. The CDR3 reads CAWTREREQFF.

This chain connects TRBV28 to TRBJ2-5; no DNA is available, so the TRBD1 call from TCRdb remains unchecked. Germline CDR1 and CDR2: MDHEN and SYDVKM. The CDR3 consists of 13 residues. CDR3 protein: CASRPQGEETQYF.

The J gene is TRBJ2-4, the V gene TRBV4-3; TCRdb lists TRBD1, though no DNA is available to test this call. Germline V CDR1 and CDR2: LGHNA, YSLEER. This CDR3 spans 15 amino acids. The CDR3 region is CASSQGSGSLDIQYF.

The chain joins TRBV20-1 to TRBJ1-1. Germline lookup yields CDR1 DFQATT and CDR2 SNEGSKA (reference sequence). The CDR3 totals 18 residues. The CDR3 is CSARGRPVTSLSGPEAFF.

The chain has TRBV7-3 and TRBJ2-1; without DNA, the TCRdb call of TRBD1 cannot be checked. Germline V gives CDR1 SGHTA, CDR2 FQGTGA. The CDR3 has 14 residues. CDR3 loop: CASTSLGSYNEQFF.

This chain connects TRBV29-1 to TRBJ2-1; TCRdb picks TRBD2, but there is no DNA to check that call. The CDR3 contains 14 residues. Germline CDR1 SQVTM, CDR2 ANQGSEA. The CDR3 reads CSVAASGRGNEQFF.

The V call is TRBV21-1, the J call TRBJ2-2. TRBV21-1 is noted as a pseudogene. The CDR3 contains 16 residues. The CDR3 is CASSKAVTRNTGELFF.

The V and J genes are TRBV15 and TRBJ2-3; TCRdb names TRBD1, which stays unverified in the absence of DNA. The CDR3 is made up of 15 amino acids. The V gene's germline CDR1 is LNHNV and CDR2 YYDKDF (reference sequence). CDR3 loop: CATSRLTQGAYTQYF.